This T cell receptor beta chain is drawn from a study of cytomegalovirus exposure and HLA in healthy donors (dated by TCRdb to between 2016 and 2019). A note on the overall study: The roughly 670 repertoires of the first cohort and the 95 to 150 validation repertoires were produced on the same platform, according to a later analysis. The aim of the study was to test whether cataloging public T cell receptors could identify signatures of past pathogen exposure. In addition to the first cohort of 666 subjects, a separate validation cohort of about 120 different subjects was used. To predict cytomegalovirus infection status, the study brought together high-throughput TCR immunosequencing, statistical association of individual TCRs with disease status, and machine learning. The research as a whole found: In a later analysis, TCRs clustered in the first cohort were found to also tend to co-occur in the roughly 120 validation repertoires, with 94% of cluster scores above 0. Most TCR sequences were seen in very few donors, while some public TCRs were found in many individuals. The authors suggested that the approach could potentially be extended to other disease states and immunological phenotypes. All 130 or so repertoires were used to score co-occurrence in the validation cohort in a later analysis, because that analysis had no HLA typing for the cohort. In both the original and validation cohorts, the classifier was reported to diagnose cytomegalovirus status with high specificity and sensitivity. In vitro tests confirmed that a few of the cytomegalovirus-associated TCR beta chains recognize cytomegalovirus antigens. The study listed 164 TCR beta chains as associated with cytomegalovirus.

The CDR3 covers 15 residues, taking in both the cysteine and the phenylalanine. Only the CDR3 portion is preserved as DNA: 45 bases, with reading frame beginning at the first base. Worth noting for this clone: What this receptor recognizes is not known. Base qualities are missing; no much larger clone stands one base away.

Preparation of the library involved the immunoSEQ multiplex PCR assay. As for the original processing: To diagnose cytomegalovirus status from the catalog of TCR beta chain sequences, a statistical classification framework was built. This is the immuneACCESS table as TCRdb keeps it, with only in-frame sequences that have V and J called. A part of the clones is gone; compared with another copy, unresolved V genes explain less than half, and the rest is unexplained. That table gives V, J and clone size, and the DNA gave D and trimming. The sample data list tens of thousands of clones, and roughly 94% of these were observed just once. The ten largest clones capture 0.55% to 0.65% of the sample. Separate from the approximately 700-subject first cohort, the validation cohort of around 130 subjects was the group to which the donors belonged.

This receptor was taken from a young woman in good health and CMV-seronegative. The sample taken for sequencing was PBMCs. The rearranged chain carries TRBV12-2 and TRBJ2-3; the table assigns TRBD2, which was not confirmed against the DNA. TRBV12-2 is recorded as a pseudogene. The CDR3 has the sequence CASRFPLAGGDTQYF. The sequenced DNA: TGTGCAAGTCGCTTCCCCCTAGCGGGGGGCGATACGCAGTATTTT.